A single T cell receptor (beta chain) is shown here with its context. The data were taken from a study of blood T cell repertoires in COVID-19. Profiled with immunoSEQ multiplex PCR; TCRdb holds only in-frame clones, not every one. The table shows approximately 300,000 clones, with around nine tenths occurring only once. The sample taken for sequencing was PBMCs or T cells enriched from blood (not recorded which). The source of this sequence is a man in his sixties who had recovered from COVID-19.

The CDR3 DNA reads TGCGCCAGCAGCGACGGGACACCCAGGAGTACAGATACGCAGTATTTT. Protein product: CASSDGTPRSTDTQYF. The chain links TRBV5-1 to TRBJ2-3; tentatively, D is TRBD1 (6 bases). The CDR3 extends over 16 amino acids. The germline V gene encodes CDR1 SGHRS and CDR2 YFSETQ. V was shortened by 4 bases and J by 3 bases, with 18 bases between the two germline ends. The full variable domain, its missing parts supplied by reference TRBV5-1 and TRBJ2-3, is KAGVTQTPRYLIKTRGQQVTLSCSPISGHRSVSWYQQTPGQGLQFLFEYFSETQRNKGNFPGRFSGRQFSNSRSEMNVSTLELGDSALYLCASSDGTPRSTDTQYFGPGTRLTVL.